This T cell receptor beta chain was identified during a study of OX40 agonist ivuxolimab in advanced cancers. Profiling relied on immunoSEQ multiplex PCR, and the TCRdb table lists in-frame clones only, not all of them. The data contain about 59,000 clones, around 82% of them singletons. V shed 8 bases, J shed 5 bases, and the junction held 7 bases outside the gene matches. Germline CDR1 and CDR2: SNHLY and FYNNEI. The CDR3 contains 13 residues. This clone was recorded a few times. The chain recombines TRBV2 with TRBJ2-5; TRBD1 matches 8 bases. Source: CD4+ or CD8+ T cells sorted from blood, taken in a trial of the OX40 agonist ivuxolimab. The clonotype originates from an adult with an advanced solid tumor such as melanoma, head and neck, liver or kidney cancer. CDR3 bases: TGTGCCAGCGACAGGACAGGGAGCGAGACCCAGTACTTC. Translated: CASDRTGSETQYF.